This T cell receptor (beta chain) emerged from a study of blood T cell repertoires in COVID-19. About the study: In each case, the material was cDNA or gDNA derived from T cells, B-cell-depleted T cells, or PBMCs.

Germline V gene sequence: CDR1 SGDLS, CDR2 YYNGEE. The CDR3 totals 15 residues. After removal of 0 bases from V and 8 bases from J, the junction contained 7 bases not matched to a gene. Clones were sequenced by immunoSEQ multiplex PCR, and TCRdb holds only the in-frame ones, with some missing. Of 200,000 to 250,000 clones in the sample, about 85% were seen once. The chain is built from TRBV9 and TRBJ2-1; 8 bases are a match to TRBD2. The sample comprised peripheral blood. This TCR came from a woman aged 18 to 35 who had recovered from COVID-19. The CDR3 here is CASSVESGSFDEQFF. CDR3 sequence (DNA): TGTGCCAGCAGCGTAGAAAGCGGGAGTTTCGATGAGCAGTTCTTC.